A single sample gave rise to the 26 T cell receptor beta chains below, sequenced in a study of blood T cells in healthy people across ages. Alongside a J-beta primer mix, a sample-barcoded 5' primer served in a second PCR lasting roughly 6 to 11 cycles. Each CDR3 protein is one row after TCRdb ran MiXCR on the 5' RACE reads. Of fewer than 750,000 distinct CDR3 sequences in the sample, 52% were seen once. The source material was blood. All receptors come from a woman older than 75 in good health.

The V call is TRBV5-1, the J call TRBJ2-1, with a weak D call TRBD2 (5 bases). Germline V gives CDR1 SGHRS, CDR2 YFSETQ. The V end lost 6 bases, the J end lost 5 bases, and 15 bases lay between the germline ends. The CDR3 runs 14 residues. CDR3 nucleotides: TGCGCCAGCAACGTATTGGCTAGCCACAATGAGCAGTTCTTC. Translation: CASNVLASHNEQFF.

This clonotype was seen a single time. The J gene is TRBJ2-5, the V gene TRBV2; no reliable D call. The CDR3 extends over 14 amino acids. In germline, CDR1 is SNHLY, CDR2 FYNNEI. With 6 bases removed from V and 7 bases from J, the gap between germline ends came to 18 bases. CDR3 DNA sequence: TGTGCCAGCAGCCGGACGGGCTCGTTAGGGACCCAGTACTTC. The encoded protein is CASSRTGSLGTQYF.

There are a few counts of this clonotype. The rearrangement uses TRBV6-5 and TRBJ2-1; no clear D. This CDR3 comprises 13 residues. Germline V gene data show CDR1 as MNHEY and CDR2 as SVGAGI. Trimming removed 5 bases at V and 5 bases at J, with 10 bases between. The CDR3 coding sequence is TGTGCCAGCAGTGACCCCGGGCACAATGAGCAGTTCTTC. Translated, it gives CASSDPGHNEQFF.

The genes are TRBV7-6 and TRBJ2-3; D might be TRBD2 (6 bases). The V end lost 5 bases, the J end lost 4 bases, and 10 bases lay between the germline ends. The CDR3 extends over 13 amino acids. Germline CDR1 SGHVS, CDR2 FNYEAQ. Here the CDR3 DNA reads TGTGCCAGCAGCCGGCGGGATGCAGATACGCAGTATTTT. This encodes CASSRRDADTQYF.

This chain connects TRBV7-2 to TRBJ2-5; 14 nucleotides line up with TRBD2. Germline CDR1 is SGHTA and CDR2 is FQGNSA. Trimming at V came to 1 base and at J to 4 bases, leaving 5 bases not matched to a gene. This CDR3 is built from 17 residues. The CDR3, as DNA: TGTGCCAGCAGCTTAGGTTTGACTAGCGGGGGGGCAGAGACCCAGTACTTC. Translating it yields CASSLGLTSGGAETQYF.

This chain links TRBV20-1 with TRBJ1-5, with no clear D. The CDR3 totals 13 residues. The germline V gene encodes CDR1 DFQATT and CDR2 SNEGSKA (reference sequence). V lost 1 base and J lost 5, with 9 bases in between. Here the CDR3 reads CSARVNRDQPQHF. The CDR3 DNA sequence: TGCAGTGCTAGAGTAAATCGTGATCAGCCCCAGCATTTT.

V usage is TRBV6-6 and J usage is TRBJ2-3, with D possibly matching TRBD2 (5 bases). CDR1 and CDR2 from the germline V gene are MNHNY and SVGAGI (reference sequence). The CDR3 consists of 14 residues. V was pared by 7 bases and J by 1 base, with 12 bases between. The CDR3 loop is CASKGHGGTDTQYF. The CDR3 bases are TGTGCCAGCAAGGGCCACGGGGGCACAGATACGCAGTATTTT.

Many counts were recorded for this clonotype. CDR3 coding DNA: TGCAGTGCTAGCCATCGGGACGGTTATGGCTACACCTTC. It encodes CSASHRDGYGYTF. V is TRBV20-1 and J is TRBJ1-2, with a possible D match to TRBD1 (5 bases). Trimming pared 3 bases from V and 5 bases from J, leaving 13 bases between. CDR1 and CDR2 from the germline V gene are DFQATT and SNEGSKA (reference sequence). CDR3 length: 13 residues.

CDR3 DNA: TGTGCCAGCAGCTCAAAGGGGCAGGTCCATGAGCAGTTCTTC. Protein: CASSSKGQVHEQFF. The rearrangement links TRBV7-3 to TRBJ2-1, with a tentative D call TRBD1 (5 bases). This CDR3 comprises 14 residues. In germline, CDR1 is SGHTA, CDR2 FQGTGA. V dropped 4 bases and J dropped 8 bases, with 15 bases sitting between them.

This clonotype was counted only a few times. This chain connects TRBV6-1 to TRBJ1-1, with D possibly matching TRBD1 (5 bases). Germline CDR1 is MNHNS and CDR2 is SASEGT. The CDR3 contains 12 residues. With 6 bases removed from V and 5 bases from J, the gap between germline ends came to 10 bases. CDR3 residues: CASSNGQTEAFF. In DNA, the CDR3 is TGTGCCAGCAGCAACGGACAAACTGAAGCTTTCTTT.

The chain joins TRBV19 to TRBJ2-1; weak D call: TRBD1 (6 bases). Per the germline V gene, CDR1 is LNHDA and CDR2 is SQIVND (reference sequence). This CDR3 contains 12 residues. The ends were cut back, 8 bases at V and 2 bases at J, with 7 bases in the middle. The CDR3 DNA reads TGTGCCAGTGGGGACACCTACAATGAGCAGTTCTTC. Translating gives CASGDTYNEQFF. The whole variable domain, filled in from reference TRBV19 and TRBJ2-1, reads DGGITQSPKYLFRKEGQNVTLSCEQNLNHDAMYWYRQDPGQGLRLIYYSQIVNDFQKGDIAEGYSVSREKKESFPLTVTSAQKNPTAFYLCASGDTYNEQFFGPGTRLTVL.

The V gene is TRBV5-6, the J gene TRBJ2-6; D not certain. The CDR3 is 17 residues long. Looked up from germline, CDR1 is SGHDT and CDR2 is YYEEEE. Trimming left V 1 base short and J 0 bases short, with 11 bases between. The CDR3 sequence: CASSLYSAPSGANVLTF. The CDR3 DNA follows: TGTGCCAGCAGCTTGTACAGCGCACCCTCTGGGGCCAACGTCCTGACTTTC.

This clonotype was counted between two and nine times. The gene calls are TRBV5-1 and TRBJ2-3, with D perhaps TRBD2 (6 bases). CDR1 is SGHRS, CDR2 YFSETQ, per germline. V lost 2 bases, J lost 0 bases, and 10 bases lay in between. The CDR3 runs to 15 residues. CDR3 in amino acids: CASSFGGTSTDTQYF. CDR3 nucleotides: TGCGCCAGCAGCTTTGGGGGGACGAGCACAGATACGCAGTATTTT.

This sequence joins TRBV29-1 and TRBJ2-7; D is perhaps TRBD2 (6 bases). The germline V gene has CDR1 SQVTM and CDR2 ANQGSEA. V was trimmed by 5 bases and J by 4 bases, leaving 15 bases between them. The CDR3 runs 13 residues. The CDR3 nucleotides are TGCAGCGTTCTGCTGTCGGGGGAGTACGAGCAGTACTTC. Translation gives CSVLLSGEYEQYF.

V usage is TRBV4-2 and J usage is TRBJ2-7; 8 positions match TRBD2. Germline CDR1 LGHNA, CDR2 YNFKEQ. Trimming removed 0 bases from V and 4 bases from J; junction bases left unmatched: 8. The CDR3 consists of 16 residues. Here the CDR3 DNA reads TGTGCCAGCAGCCAAGAGAATAGCGGGGCCTCTTACGAGCAGTACTTC. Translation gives CASSQENSGASYEQYF.

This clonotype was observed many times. CDR3 coding DNA: TGCGCCACCAGGAAGGACGTCTCGAACACCGGGGAGCTGTTTTTT. Its protein is CATRKDVSNTGELFF. V and J are TRBV5-1 and TRBJ2-2; D is unresolved. The CDR3 spans 15 residues. Trimming removed 9 bases from V and 0 bases from J, with 15 bases in between. Per the germline V gene, CDR1 is SGHRS and CDR2 is YFSETQ.

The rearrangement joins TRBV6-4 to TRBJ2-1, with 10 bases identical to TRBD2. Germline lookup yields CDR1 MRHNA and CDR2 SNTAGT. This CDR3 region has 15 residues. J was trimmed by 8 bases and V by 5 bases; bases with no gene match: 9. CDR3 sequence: CASSLAGEGNDEQFF. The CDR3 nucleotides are TGTGCCAGCAGTCTAGCGGGAGAAGGGAACGATGAGCAGTTCTTC.

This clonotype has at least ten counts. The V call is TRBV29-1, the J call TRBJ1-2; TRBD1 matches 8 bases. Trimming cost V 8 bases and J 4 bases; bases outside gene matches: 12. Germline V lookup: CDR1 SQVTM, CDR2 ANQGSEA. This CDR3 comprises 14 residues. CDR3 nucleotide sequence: TGCAGCTATTCAAAGCCGGGACAGGTCTATGGCTACACCTTC. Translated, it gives CSYSKPGQVYGYTF.

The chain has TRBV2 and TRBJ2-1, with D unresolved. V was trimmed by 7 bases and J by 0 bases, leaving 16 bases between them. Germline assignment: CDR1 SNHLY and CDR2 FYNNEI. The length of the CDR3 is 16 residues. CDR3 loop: CASIKVRTDSYNEQFF. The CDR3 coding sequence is TGTGCCAGCATAAAGGTTCGGACGGACTCCTACAATGAGCAGTTCTTC.

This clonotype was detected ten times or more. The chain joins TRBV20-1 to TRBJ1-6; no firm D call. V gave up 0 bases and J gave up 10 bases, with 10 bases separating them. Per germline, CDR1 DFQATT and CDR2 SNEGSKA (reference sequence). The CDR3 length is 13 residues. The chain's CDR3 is CSARDRPGSPLHF. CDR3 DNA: TGCAGTGCTAGAGATAGACCCGGGTCACCCCTCCACTTT.

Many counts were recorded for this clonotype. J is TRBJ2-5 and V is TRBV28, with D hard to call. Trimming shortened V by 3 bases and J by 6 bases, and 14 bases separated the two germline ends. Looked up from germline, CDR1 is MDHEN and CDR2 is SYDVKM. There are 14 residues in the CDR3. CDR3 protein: CASSFPPFSQTQYF. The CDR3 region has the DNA TGTGCCAGCAGTTTCCCCCCTTTCAGCCAGACCCAGTACTTC.

The CDR3 reads CASSRVGRVETQYF. The DNA of the CDR3 is TGTGCCAGCAGCCGTGTGGGGCGCGTCGAGACCCAGTACTTC. This rearrangement joins TRBV7-8 to TRBJ2-7, with a weak D call TRBD1 (5 bases). The J call is in doubt because the DNA end fits TRBJ2-5 better. This CDR3 contains 14 residues. Germline V lookup: CDR1 SGHVS, CDR2 FQNEAQ.

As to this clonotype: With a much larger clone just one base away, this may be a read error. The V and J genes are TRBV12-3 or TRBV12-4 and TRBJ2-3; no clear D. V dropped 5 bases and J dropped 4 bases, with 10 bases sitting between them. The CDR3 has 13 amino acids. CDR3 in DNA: TGTGCCAGCAGTCTACACCCTGCAGATACGCAGTATTTT. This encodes CASSLHPADTQYF.

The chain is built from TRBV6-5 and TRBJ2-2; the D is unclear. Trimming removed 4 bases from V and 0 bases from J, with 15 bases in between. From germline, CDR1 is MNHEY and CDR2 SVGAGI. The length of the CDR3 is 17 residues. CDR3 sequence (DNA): TGTGCCAGCAGTTCCGACGCTATGCGAACGAACACCGGGGAGCTGTTTTTT. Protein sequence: CASSSDAMRTNTGELFF.

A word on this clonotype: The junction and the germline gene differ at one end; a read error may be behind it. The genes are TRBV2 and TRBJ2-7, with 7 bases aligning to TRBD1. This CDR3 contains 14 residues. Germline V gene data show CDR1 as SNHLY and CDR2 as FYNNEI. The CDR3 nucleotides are TGTGCCAGCACCCACAGGGGAAGCTCCTATGAGCAGTACTTC. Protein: CASTHRGSSYEQYF. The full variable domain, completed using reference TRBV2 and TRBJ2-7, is EPEVTQTPSHQVTQMGQEVILRCVPISNHLYFYWYRQILGQKVEFLVSFYNNEISEKSEIFDDQFSVERPDGSNFTLKIRSTKLEDSAMYFCASTHRGSSYEQYFGPGTRLTVT.

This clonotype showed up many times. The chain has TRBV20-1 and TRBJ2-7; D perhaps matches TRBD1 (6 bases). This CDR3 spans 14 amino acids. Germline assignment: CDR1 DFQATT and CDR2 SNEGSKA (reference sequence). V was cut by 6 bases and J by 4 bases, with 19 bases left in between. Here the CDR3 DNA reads TGCAGTGCGGGTCGAACAGGGACCCCGTACGAGCAGTACTTC. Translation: CSAGRTGTPYEQYF.